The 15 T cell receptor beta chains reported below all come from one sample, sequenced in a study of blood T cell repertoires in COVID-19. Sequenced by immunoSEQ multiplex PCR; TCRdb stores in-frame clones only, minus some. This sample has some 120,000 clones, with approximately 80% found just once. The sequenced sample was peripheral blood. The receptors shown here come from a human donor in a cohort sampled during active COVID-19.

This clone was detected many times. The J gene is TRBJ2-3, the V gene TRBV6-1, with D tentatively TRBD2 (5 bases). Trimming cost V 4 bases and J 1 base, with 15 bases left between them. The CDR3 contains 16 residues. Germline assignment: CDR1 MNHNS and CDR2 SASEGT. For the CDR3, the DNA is TGTGCCAGCAGTGCGTTGGGGAGATCTCGCACAGATACGCAGTATTTT. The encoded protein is CASSALGRSRTDTQYF.

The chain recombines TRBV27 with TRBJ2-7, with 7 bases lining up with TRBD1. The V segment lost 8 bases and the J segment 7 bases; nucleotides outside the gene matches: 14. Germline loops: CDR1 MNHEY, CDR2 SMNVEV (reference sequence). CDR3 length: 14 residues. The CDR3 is CASASRDSQTEQYF. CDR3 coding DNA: TGTGCCAGCGCATCCCGGGACAGCCAAACAGAGCAGTACTTC.

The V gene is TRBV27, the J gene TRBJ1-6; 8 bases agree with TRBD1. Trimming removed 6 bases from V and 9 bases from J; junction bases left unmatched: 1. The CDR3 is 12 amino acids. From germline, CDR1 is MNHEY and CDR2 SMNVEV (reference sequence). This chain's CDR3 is CASRQGASPLHF. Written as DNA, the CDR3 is TGTGCCAGCAGGCAGGGGGCTTCACCCCTCCACTTT.

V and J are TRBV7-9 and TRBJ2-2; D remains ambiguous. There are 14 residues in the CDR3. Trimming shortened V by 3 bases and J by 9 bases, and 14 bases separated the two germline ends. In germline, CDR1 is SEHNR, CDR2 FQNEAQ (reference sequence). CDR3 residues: CASSLALSFRELFF. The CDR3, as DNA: TGTGCCAGCAGCTTGGCACTTAGCTTCAGGGAGCTGTTTTTT.

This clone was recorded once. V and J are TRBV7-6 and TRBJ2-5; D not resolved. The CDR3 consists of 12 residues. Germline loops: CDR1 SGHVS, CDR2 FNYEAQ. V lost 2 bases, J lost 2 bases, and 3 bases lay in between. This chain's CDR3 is CASSLRQETQYF. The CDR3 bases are TGTGCCAGCAGCTTACGTCAAGAGACCCAGTACTTC.

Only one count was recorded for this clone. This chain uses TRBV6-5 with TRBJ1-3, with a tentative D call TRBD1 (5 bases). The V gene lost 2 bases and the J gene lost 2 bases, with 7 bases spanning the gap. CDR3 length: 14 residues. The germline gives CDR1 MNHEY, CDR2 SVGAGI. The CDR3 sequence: CASSYGRAGNTIYF. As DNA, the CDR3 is TGTGCCAGCAGTTACGGCAGGGCTGGAAACACCATATATTTT.

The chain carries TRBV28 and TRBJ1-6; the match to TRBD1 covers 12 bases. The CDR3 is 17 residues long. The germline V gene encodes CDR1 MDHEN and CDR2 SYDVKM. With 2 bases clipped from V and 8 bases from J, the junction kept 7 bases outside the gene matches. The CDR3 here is CASSLRPGQGADSPLHF. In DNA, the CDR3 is TGTGCCAGCAGTTTAAGGCCGGGACAGGGGGCTGATTCACCCCTCCACTTT.

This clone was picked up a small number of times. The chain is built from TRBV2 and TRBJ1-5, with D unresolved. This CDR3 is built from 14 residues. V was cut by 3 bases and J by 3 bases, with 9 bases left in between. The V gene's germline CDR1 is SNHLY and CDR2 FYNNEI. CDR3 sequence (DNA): TGTGCCAGCAGTGAGGGGAGCACCAATCAGCCCCAGCATTTT. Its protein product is CASSEGSTNQPQHF.

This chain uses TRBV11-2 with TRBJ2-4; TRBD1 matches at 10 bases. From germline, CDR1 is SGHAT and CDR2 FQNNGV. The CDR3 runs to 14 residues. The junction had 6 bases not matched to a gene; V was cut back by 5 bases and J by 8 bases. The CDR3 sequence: CASSPRTGGDIQYF. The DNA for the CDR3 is TGTGCCAGCAGCCCTCGGACAGGGGGGGACATTCAGTACTTC.

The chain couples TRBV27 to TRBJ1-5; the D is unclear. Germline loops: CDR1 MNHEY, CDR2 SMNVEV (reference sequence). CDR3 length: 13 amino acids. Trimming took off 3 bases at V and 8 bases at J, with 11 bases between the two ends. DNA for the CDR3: TGTGCCAGCAGTTTCACCCGCCAGGAGCCCCAGCATTTT. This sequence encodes CASSFTRQEPQHF.

The CDR3 protein is CASSTLYEQYF. The CDR3 DNA sequence: TGTGCCAGTAGCACTCTCTACGAGCAGTACTTC. The chain joins TRBV6-5 to TRBJ2-7; D is unresolved. The germline V gene has CDR1 MNHEY and CDR2 SVGAGI. Trimming cost V 9 bases and J 3 bases, with 9 bases left between them. The CDR3 runs to 11 residues.

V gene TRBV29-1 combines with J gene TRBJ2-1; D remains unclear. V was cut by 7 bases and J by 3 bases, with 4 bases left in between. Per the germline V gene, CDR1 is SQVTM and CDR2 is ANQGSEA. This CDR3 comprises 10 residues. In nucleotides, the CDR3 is TGCAGCGCCTTCTACAATGAGCAGTTCTTC. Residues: CSAFYNEQFF.

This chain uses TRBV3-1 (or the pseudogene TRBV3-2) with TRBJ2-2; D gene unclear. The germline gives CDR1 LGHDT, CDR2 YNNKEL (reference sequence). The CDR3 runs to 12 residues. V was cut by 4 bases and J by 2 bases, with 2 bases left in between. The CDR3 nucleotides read TGTGCCAGCAGCCTAAACACCGGGGAGCTGTTTTTT. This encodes CASSLNTGELFF.

Written as DNA, the CDR3 is TGTGCCAGCAGATCCGGACAGGGATACTTTGGCTACACCTTC. Translating it yields CASRSGQGYFGYTF. This chain joins TRBV5-5 and TRBJ1-2; 8 bases align to TRBD1. The CDR3 is 14 residues long. J was trimmed by 7 bases and V by 5 bases; bases with no gene match: 10. Germline lookup yields CDR1 SGHKS and CDR2 YYEKEE (reference sequence).

Here the CDR3 reads CASSSRDSGNIQYF. The CDR3, as DNA: TGTGCCAGCAGTTCCAGGGACTCCGGAAACATTCAGTACTTC. The chain recombines TRBV28 with TRBJ2-4; possible D gene TRBD2, 6 bases. This CDR3 comprises 14 residues. Germline assignment: CDR1 MDHEN and CDR2 SYDVKM. Trimming shortened V by 4 bases and J by 6 bases, and 13 bases separated the two germline ends.